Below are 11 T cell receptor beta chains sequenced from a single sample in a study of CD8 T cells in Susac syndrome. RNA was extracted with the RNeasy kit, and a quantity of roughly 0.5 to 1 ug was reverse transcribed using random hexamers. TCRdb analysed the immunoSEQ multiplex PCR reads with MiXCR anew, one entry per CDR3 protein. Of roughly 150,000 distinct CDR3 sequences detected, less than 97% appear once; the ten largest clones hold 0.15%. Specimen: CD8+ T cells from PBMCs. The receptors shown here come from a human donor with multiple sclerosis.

The CDR3 nucleotides are TGCAGCGTTCCGGGGGCCTCCTACGAGCAGTACTTC. Amino acids: CSVPGASYEQYF. V and J are TRBV29-1 and TRBJ2-7; TRBD1 or TRBD2 may be the D gene (6 bases each). Germline loops: CDR1 SQVTM, CDR2 ANQGSEA. There are 12 residues in the CDR3. V lost 5 bases and J lost 0, with 8 bases in between.

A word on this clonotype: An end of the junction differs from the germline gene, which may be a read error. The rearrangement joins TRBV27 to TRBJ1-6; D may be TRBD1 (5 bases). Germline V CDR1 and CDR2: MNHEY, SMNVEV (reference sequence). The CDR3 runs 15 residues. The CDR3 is CASSLSAGNRSPRHF. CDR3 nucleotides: TGTGCCAGCAGTTTAAGTGCAGGGAATCGTTCACCCCGCCACTTT.

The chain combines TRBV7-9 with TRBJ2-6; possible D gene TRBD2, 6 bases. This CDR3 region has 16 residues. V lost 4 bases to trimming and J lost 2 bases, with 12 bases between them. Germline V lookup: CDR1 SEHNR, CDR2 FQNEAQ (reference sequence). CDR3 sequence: CASSSRTIPGANVLTF. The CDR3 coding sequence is TGTGCCAGCAGCTCCCGGACTATTCCTGGGGCCAACGTCCTGACTTTC.

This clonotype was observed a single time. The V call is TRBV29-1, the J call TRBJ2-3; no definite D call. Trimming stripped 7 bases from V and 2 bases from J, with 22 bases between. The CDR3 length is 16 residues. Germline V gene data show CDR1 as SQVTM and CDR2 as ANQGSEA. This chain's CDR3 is CSEKPPLVSYTDTQYF. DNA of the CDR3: TGCAGCGAAAAACCCCCCTTAGTGAGTTACACAGATACGCAGTATTTT.

CDR3 sequence: CASSLFNEANRKPTDTQYF. CDR3 bases: TGCGCCAGCAGCTTGTTCAACGAGGCCAACAGGAAACCCACAGATACGCAGTATTTT. The chain links TRBV5-1 to TRBJ2-3; possible D gene TRBD1, 5 bases. Germline V gene sequence: CDR1 SGHRS, CDR2 YFSETQ. Trimming cost V 1 base and J 2 bases, with 23 bases left between them. The CDR3 is 19 residues long.

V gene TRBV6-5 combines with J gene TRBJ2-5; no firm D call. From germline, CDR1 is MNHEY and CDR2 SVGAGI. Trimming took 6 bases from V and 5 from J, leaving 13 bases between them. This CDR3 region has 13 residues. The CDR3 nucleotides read TGTGCCAGCAGCCAGGACCGTGGGGAGACCCAGTACTTC. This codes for CASSQDRGETQYF.

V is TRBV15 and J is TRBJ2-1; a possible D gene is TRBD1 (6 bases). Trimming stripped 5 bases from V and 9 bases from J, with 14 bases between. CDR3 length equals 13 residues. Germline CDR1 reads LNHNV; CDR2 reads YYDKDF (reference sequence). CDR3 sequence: CATSGTGSGEQFF. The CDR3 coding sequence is TGTGCCACCAGCGGTACAGGGTCTGGTGAGCAGTTCTTC.

CDR3 DNA: TGTGCCAGCAGCTTAGGTGCCCCGGGGGAGACCCAGTACTTC. Translating gives CASSLGAPGETQYF. The genes are TRBV13 and TRBJ2-5, with a possible D match to TRBD2 (5 bases). Germline assignment: CDR1 PRHDT and CDR2 FYEKMQ (reference sequence). CDR3 length: 14 amino acids. V lost 0 bases, J lost 5 bases, and 10 bases lay in between.

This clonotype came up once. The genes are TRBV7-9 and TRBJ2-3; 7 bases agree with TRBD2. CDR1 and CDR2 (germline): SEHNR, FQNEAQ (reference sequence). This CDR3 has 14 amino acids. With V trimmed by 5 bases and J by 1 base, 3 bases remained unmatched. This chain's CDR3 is CASSITSGTDTQYF. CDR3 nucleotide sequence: TGTGCCAGCAGCATAACTAGCGGCACAGATACGCAGTATTTT.

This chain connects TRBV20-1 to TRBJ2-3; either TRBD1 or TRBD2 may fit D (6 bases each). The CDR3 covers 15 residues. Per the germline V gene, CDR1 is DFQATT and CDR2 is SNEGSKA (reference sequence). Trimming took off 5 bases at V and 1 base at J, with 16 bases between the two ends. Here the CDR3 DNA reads TGCAGTGCTGGGAGTCTCGGGGGCCGCACAGATACGCAGTATTTT. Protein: CSAGSLGGRTDTQYF.

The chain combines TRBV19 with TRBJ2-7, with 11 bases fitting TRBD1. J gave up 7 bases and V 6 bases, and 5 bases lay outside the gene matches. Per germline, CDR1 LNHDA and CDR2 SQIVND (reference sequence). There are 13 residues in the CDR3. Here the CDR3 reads CASRAGQGGEQYV. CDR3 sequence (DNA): TGTGCCAGTAGGGCGGGACAGGGGGGAGAGCAGTACGTC.